This entry lists 22 T cell receptor beta chains sequenced from one sample in a study of technical replicates of blood from a few donors. Assay used: immunoSEQ multiplex PCR; TCRdb lists only in-frame clones, some missing. Among 60,000 to 65,000 clones listed, approximately 92% were seen once. Sequencing was performed on PBMCs. These receptors were taken from a human donor in good health. Some clones in this sample may be carry-over from other donors' samples.

The chain links TRBV6-6 to TRBJ2-7; 7 bases align to TRBD1. Germline-derived CDR1 and CDR2 are MNHNY and SVGAGI (reference sequence). Trimming took 2 bases from V and 7 from J; bases not matched to a gene: 11. The CDR3 runs 15 residues. The CDR3 region has the DNA TGTGCCAGCAGTTACCGGACAGGCGCCGCCCGGGAGCAGTACTTC. It is translated as CASSYRTGAAREQYF.

This chain links TRBV5-6 with TRBJ2-7; possible D gene TRBD2, 5 bases. Germline CDR1 is SGHDT and CDR2 is YYEEEE. Trimming removed 6 bases at V and 5 bases at J, with 18 bases between. The CDR3 loop spans 14 amino acids. The CDR3 DNA sequence: TGTGCCAGCAACCTCTCCCCGGGGTACAACGAGCAGTACTTC. Translated, it gives CASNLSPGYNEQYF.

The chain combines TRBV7-2 with TRBJ1-2; D is possibly TRBD1 (6 bases). This CDR3 region has 14 residues. V lost 6 bases and J 1 base, leaving 12 bases between the germline ends. Germline loops: CDR1 SGHTA, CDR2 FQGNSA. In nucleotides, the CDR3 is TGTGCCAGCAGAGGGGACAATTATAACTATGGCTACACCTTC. This codes for CASRGDNYNYGYTF. The full variable domain, completed using reference TRBV7-2 and TRBJ1-2, is GAGVSQSPSNKVTEKGKDVELRCDPISGHTALYWYRQSLGQGLEFLIYFQGNSAPDKSGLPSDRFSAERTGGSVSTLTIQRTQQEDSAVYLCASRGDNYNYGYTFGSGTRLTVV.

The J gene is TRBJ2-1, the V gene TRBV7-2; 10 bases line up with TRBD2. This CDR3 has 16 residues. Germline CDR1 reads SGHTA; CDR2 reads FQGNSA. Unmatched junction bases numbered 12, after V lost 5 bases and J lost 8 bases. This chain's CDR3 is CASSRASGGYGYEQFF. The CDR3 nucleotides are TGTGCCAGCAGCAGGGCTAGCGGGGGCTACGGCTATGAGCAGTTCTTC. Filled out from reference TRBV7-2 and TRBJ2-1, the complete variable domain reads GAGVSQSPSNKVTEKGKDVELRCDPISGHTALYWYRQSLGQGLEFLIYFQGNSAPDKSGLPSDRFSAERTGGSVSTLTIQRTQQEDSAVYLCASSRASGGYGYEQFFGPGTRLTVL.

The J gene is TRBJ1-2, the V gene TRBV5-4; D is possibly TRBD1 (5 bases). Per the germline V gene, CDR1 is SGHNT and CDR2 is YYREEE (reference sequence). V lost 4 bases to trimming and J lost 0 bases, with 13 bases between them. This CDR3 contains 15 residues. CDR3: CASSLERQTNYGYTF. In nucleotides, the CDR3 is TGTGCCAGCAGCCTTGAGCGACAGACTAACTATGGCTACACCTTC.

This clone was seen just once. V and J are TRBV7-9 and TRBJ1-3; D ambiguous. V lost 7 bases and J 3 bases, leaving 16 bases between the germline ends. Germline V gene lookup returns CDR1 SEHNR and CDR2 FQNEAQ (reference sequence). The CDR3 contains 15 residues. CDR3 sequence reads: CASNDAAGGGNTIYF. CDR3 nucleotide sequence: TGTGCCAGCAACGATGCGGCTGGTGGTGGAAACACCATATATTTT.

V is TRBV9 and J is TRBJ2-5; TRBD2 agrees at 9 bases. The CDR3 contains 18 residues. V lost 0 bases, J lost 1 base, and 10 bases stayed unmatched. Germline values: CDR1 SGDLS, CDR2 YYNGEE. The DNA for the CDR3 is TGTGCCAGCAGCGTAGCGTGGGGTAGCGGGGGCTCCCAAGAGACCCAGTACTTC. Its translation is CASSVAWGSGGSQETQYF.

The rearrangement uses TRBV10-3 and TRBJ1-1, with D unclear. V shed 2 bases and J shed 7 bases, with 11 bases lying between them. Germline V gene lookup returns CDR1 ENHRY and CDR2 SYGVKD. CDR3 length: 13 amino acids. The CDR3 DNA reads TGTGCCATCAGTGAGACTACGGGGAGTGAAGCTTTCTTT. It codes for CAISETTGSEAFF.

The rearrangement joins TRBV5-1 to TRBJ2-5; 7 positions agree with TRBD2. The V gene end was trimmed by 3 bases and the J gene end by 3 bases; junction bases not matched to a gene: 8. The CDR3 is 15 residues long. The germline gives CDR1 SGHRS, CDR2 YFSETQ. DNA for the CDR3: TGCGCCAGCAGCTACGCTAGCGGTCCAGAAGAGACCCAGTACTTC. Translated: CASSYASGPEETQYF.

The rearrangement links TRBV7-9 to TRBJ1-1; no clear D. CDR3 length equals 13 residues. The V gene lost 0 bases and the J gene lost 11 bases, with 13 bases spanning the gap. In germline, CDR1 is SEHNR, CDR2 FQNEAQ (reference sequence). CDR3 in amino acids: CASSLASDSRAFF. CDR3 coding DNA: TGTGCCAGCAGCTTAGCGTCGGACTCGCGGGCTTTCTTT.

The chain combines TRBV7-9 with TRBJ2-5, with D perhaps matching TRBD2 (5 bases). There are 16 residues in the CDR3. Trimming removed 5 bases at V and 7 bases at J, with 23 bases between. Germline assignment: CDR1 SEHNR and CDR2 FQNEAQ (reference sequence). The CDR3 here is CASSPDGGGSRRTQYF. In DNA, the CDR3 is TGTGCCAGCAGCCCTGATGGTGGCGGGTCTAGGCGGACCCAGTACTTC.

The rearrangement uses TRBV11-2 and TRBJ2-7, with TRBD1 identical over 8 bases. CDR1 SGHAT and CDR2 FQNNGV come from the germline V gene. The CDR3 spans 13 residues. The V segment lost 5 bases and the J segment 5 bases; nucleotides outside the gene matches: 5. DNA for the CDR3: TGTGCCAGCAGCCTAGCAGGGGGCGACGAGCAGTACTTC. This translates into CASSLAGGDEQYF.

This chain joins TRBV5-1 and TRBJ2-1, with 12 bases matching TRBD2. Germline-derived CDR1 and CDR2 are SGHRS and YFSETQ. The CDR3 has 15 residues. V was clipped by 4 bases and J by 6 bases; unmatched bases: 5. The chain's CDR3 is CASSQGLAGGNEQFF. The CDR3 nucleotides are TGCGCCAGCAGCCAGGGACTAGCGGGTGGCAATGAGCAGTTCTTC.

A few counts support this clone. The chain carries TRBV5-5 and TRBJ1-2; a weak D match, TRBD1 (6 bases). Germline CDR1 reads SGHKS; CDR2 reads YYEKEE (reference sequence). The V and J ends lost 4 bases and 7 bases respectively, with 17 bases between them. There are 14 residues in the CDR3. The CDR3 bases are TGTGCCAGCAGCCCCGGGGCGGGGGGCAGTGGCTACACCTTC. As protein: CASSPGAGGSGYTF.

The chain recombines TRBV10-3 with TRBJ2-3, with unresolved D. V lost 10 bases and J lost 2, with 10 bases in between. Germline V lookup: CDR1 ENHRY, CDR2 SYGVKD. The CDR3 has 12 residues. DNA for the CDR3: TGTGCCAGCGGCCTCCCCACAGATACGCAGTATTTT. Translated: CASGLPTDTQYF.

The chain has TRBV27 and TRBJ2-1; the match to TRBD2 covers 8 bases. Germline assignment: CDR1 MNHEY and CDR2 SMNVEV (reference sequence). V was pared by 6 bases and J by 5 bases, with 9 bases of the junction left unmatched. The length of the CDR3 is 15 residues. CDR3 sequence: CASRDIAGTNNEQFF. The CDR3 region has the DNA TGTGCCAGCAGGGACATAGCGGGAACGAACAATGAGCAGTTCTTC.

The V gene is TRBV19, the J gene TRBJ2-2; TRBD2 matches at 8 bases. The CDR3 has 16 residues. The V and J ends lost 6 bases and 4 bases, in that order; junction bases with no gene match: 10. The germline V gene encodes CDR1 LNHDA and CDR2 SQIVND (reference sequence). CDR3 in amino acids: CASRTGGRAGTGELFF. The CDR3 DNA reads as TGTGCCAGTAGGACGGGAGGGAGGGCCGGCACCGGGGAGCTGTTTTTT.

The rearrangement uses TRBV7-9 and TRBJ2-5; weak D call: TRBD2 (7 bases). Germline CDR1 and CDR2: SEHNR and FQNEAQ (reference sequence). The germline V and J ends were trimmed by 3 bases and 1 base, with 12 bases remaining between them. This CDR3 has 15 residues. The CDR3 sequence is CASSFLGGVQETQYF. The CDR3 DNA reads TGTGCCAGCAGCTTCCTAGGGGGGGTCCAAGAGACCCAGTACTTC.

CDR3 sequence: CAISEATSRGEQFF. The CDR3 DNA is TGTGCCATCAGTGAGGCTACCTCACGGGGTGAGCAGTTCTTC. This rearrangement joins TRBV10-3 to TRBJ2-1; perhaps TRBD2 as D (5 bases). Per germline, CDR1 ENHRY and CDR2 SYGVKD. V was shortened by 2 bases and J by 9 bases, with 14 bases between the two germline ends. The CDR3 runs 14 residues.

This clone was detected only a few times. This chain uses TRBV14 with TRBJ2-5, with D unclear. Trimming took 1 base from V and 9 from J, leaving 12 bases between them. Germline CDR1 is SGHDN and CDR2 is FVKESK. The CDR3 runs to 13 residues. The CDR3, as DNA: TGTGCCAGCAGCCAAGGACTCCTACTGGCCCAGTACTTC. Protein product: CASSQGLLLAQYF.

The genes are TRBV2 and TRBJ2-7; 12 nucleotides agree with TRBD1. This CDR3 region has 16 residues. CDR1 SNHLY and CDR2 FYNNEI come from the germline V gene. The V segment lost 7 bases and the J segment 3 bases; nucleotides outside the gene matches: 10. As DNA, the CDR3 is TGTGCCAGCATACCGGGACAGGGGGCGCAAGGCTACGAGCAGTACTTC. It translates to CASIPGQGAQGYEQYF. The full variable domain, its missing parts supplied by reference TRBV2 and TRBJ2-7, is EPEVTQTPSHQVTQMGQEVILRCVPISNHLYFYWYRQILGQKVEFLVSFYNNEISEKSEIFDDQFSVERPDGSNFTLKIRSTKLEDSAMYFCASIPGQGAQGYEQYFGPGTRLTVT.

This clone has a single count. The gene calls are TRBV5-1 and TRBJ1-1; perhaps TRBD1 as D (5 bases). CDR3 length equals 14 residues. V was pared by 0 bases and J by 1 base, with 7 bases between. Germline CDR1 reads SGHRS; CDR2 reads YFSETQ. The CDR3 nucleotides read TGCGCCAGCAGCTTGGGGACAAAGAACACTGAAGCTTTCTTT. It encodes CASSLGTKNTEAFF.